Sequencing of this T cell receptor beta chain was carried out in a study of regulatory T cells in long-lasting Graves disease. Library construction for TCR beta used iRepertoire HTBI primers and Arm-PCR of CDR3 regions. TCRdb re-derived calls from the multiplex PCR reads in MiXCR, one entry per CDR3 protein. The table includes around 400,000 distinct CDR3 sequences, around 15% detected once. Time point described: newly diagnosed GD, antithyroid drugs for less than 3 months. RNA isolated from PBMCs was used to make the TCR library. The authors drew patients from an endocrinology department in Xi'an, China. The CDR3 contains 15 residues. Trimming took off 1 base at V and 4 bases at J, with 13 bases between the two ends. Looked up from germline, CDR1 is LGHNA and CDR2 is YSLEER. This clonotype occurred many times. Its specificity is unknown. Whole-study findings and limits: Lower TCR diversity characterized persistent Graves' patients relative to newly diagnosed patients.

V usage is TRBV4-3 and J usage is TRBJ1-2, with D unresolved. This TCR came from a female donor with Graves disease. The sample was peripheral blood mononuclear cells (PBMCs), taken at new diagnosis, from a patient treated with antithyroid drugs. The DNA for the CDR3 is TGCGCCAGCAGCCAAGGGGTAGGGCTTGGCTATGGCTACACCTTC. It is translated as CASSQGVGLGYGYTF.